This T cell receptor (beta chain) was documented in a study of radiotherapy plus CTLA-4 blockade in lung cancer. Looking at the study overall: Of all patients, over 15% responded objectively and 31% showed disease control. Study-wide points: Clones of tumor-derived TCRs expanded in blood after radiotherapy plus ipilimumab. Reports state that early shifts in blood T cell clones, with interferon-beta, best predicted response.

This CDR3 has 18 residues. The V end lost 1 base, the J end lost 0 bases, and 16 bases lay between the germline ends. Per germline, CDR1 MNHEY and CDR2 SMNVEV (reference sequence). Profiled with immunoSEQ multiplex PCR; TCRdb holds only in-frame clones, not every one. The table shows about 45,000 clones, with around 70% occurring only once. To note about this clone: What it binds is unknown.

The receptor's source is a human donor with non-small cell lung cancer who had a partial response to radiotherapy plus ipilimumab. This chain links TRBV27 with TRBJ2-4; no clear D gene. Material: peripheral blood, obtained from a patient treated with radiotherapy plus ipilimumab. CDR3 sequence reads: CASSLLPHSTLAKNIQYF. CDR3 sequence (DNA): TGTGCCAGCAGTTTATTACCCCACAGCACTCTAGCCAAAAACATTCAGTACTTC.